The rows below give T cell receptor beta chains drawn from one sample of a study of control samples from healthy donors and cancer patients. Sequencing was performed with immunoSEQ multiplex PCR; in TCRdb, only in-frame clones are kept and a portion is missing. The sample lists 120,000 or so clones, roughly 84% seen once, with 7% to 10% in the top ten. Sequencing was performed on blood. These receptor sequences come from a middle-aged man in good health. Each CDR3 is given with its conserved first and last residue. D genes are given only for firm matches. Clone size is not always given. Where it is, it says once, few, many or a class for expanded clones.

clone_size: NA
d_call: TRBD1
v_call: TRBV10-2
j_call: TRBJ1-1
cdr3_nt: TGCGCCAGCAGTGACAGGACAGGGGGCACAGCAGCTTTCTTT
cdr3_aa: CASSDRTGGTAAFF

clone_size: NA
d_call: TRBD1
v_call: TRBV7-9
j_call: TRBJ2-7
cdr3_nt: TGTGCCAGCAGCCCGTGGACAGGCGTCGAGCAGTACTTC
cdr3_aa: CASSPWTGVEQYF

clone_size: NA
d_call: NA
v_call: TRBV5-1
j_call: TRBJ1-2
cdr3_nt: TGCGCCACCTCCCCCCGTGACTATGGCTACACCTTC
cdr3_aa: CATSPRDYGYTF

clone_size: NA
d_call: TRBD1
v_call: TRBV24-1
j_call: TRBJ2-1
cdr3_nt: TGTGCCACCAGTGACGACCCCGGGACAGCATACAATGAGCAGTTCTTC
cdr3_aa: CATSDDPGTAYNEQFF

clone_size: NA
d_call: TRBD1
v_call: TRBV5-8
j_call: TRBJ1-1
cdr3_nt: TGTGCCAGCAGGTGGACAGGAGCAAACACTGAAGCTTTCTTT
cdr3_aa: CASRWTGANTEAFF

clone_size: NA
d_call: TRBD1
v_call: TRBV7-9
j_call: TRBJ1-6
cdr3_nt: TGTGCCAGCAGAAAAGGGGACAGCCACTCCTATAATTCACCCCTCCACTTT
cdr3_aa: CASRKGDSHSYNSPLHF

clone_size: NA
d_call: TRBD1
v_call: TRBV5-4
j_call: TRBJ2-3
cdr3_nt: TGTGCCAGCAGCCCCACCCCCGGGACAGCTATCACAGATACGCAGTATTTT
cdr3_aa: CASSPTPGTAITDTQYF

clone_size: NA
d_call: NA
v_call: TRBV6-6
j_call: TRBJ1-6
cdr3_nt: TGTGCCAGCAGCCCACCGAGAGCTTATAATTCACCCCTCCACTTT
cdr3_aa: CASSPPRAYNSPLHF

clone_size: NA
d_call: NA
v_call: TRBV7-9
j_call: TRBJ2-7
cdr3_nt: TGTGCCGGCAGCTTAGAACAGAGCTCCTACGAGCAGTACTTC
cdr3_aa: CAGSLEQSSYEQYF

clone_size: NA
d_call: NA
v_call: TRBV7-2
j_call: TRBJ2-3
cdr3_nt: TGTGCCAGCAGCTTTGTGTGGGGGGAAGATACGCAGTATTTT
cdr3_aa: CASSFVWGEDTQYF

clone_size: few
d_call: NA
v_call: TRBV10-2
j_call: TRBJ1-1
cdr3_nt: TGCGCCAGCAGTCTATCGGGGGGGAAAGCTTTCTTT
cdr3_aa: CASSLSGGKAFF

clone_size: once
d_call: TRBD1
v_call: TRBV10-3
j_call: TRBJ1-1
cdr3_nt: TGTGCCATCAGTCGGGACAGGAGAAGGGTGAACACTGAAGCTTTCTTT
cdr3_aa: CAISRDRRRVNTEAFF

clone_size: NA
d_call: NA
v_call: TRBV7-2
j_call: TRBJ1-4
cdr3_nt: TGTGCCAGCGGGGGAGGGGCTAATGAAAAACTGTTTTTT
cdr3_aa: CASGGGANEKLFF

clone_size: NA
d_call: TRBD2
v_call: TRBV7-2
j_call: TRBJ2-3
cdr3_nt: TGTGCCAGCAGCTTGGGACTAGGGAACACAGATACGCAGTATTTT
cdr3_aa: CASSLGLGNTDTQYF

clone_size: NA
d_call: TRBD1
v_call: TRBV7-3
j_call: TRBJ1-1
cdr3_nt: TGTGCCAGCAGATTGGGGACAGGGAACACTGAAGCTTTCTTT
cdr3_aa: CASRLGTGNTEAFF

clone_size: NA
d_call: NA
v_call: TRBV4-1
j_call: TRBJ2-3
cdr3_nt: TGCGCCAGCAGCCCCAAGCCAGATACGCAGTATTTT
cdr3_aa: CASSPKPDTQYF

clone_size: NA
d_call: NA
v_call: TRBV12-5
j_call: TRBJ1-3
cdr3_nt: TGTGCTAGTGGTTTGCGCTTACAGTCCTCTGGAAACACCATATATTTT
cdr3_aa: CASGLRLQSSGNTIYF

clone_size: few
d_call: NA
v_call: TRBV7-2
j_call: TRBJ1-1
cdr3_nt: TGTGCCAGCAGCTTAGTGTGGGGCCGGGGGGCGAACACTGAAGCTTTCTTT
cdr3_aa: CASSLVWGRGANTEAFF

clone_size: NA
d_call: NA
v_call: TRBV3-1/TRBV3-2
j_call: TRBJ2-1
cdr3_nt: TGTGCCAGCAGCCAAGTGCGGAGGGGGGCTGGCAATGAGCAGTTCTTC
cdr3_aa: CASSQVRRGAGNEQFF